Shown below are 12 T cell receptor beta chains from a single sample sequenced in a study of shared clonotypes between healthy human individuals. The repertoire was sequenced with immunoSEQ multiplex PCR; TCRdb's copy has only in-frame clones and lacks some. Of 600,000 to 750,000 clones in the sample, roughly 88% are singletons; the top ten hold roughly 36%. The sequencing sample was made of memory CD8+ T cells from PBMCs. Stated subset: CD45RO+ cells pooled with CCR7-negative TemRA cells. Source of these receptors: a man younger than 35 in good health. Some clones in this sample may be carry-over from other donors' samples.

This chain links TRBV15 with TRBJ2-7; TRBD1 agrees at 7 bases. Trimming took 5 bases from V and 6 from J; bases not matched to a gene: 10. The CDR3 sequence is 14 residues long. Germline lookup yields CDR1 LNHNV and CDR2 YYDKDF (reference sequence). In DNA form, the CDR3 reads TGTGCCACCAGCTTAGGGGGCTTCTTTACCGAGCAGTACTTC. It specifies CATSLGGFFTEQYF.

V and J are TRBV7-9 and TRBJ2-3, with no clear D. The CDR3 runs 15 residues. Trimming took off 5 bases at V and 1 base at J, with 13 bases between the two ends. Germline CDR1 SEHNR, CDR2 FQNEAQ (reference sequence). The CDR3 sequence is CASSLGETRTDTQYF. As DNA, the CDR3 is TGTGCCAGCAGCCTCGGTGAGACTCGCACAGATACGCAGTATTTT.

CDR3 amino acids: CASSTVGETQYF. CDR3 coding DNA: TGTGCCAGTAGTACCGTGGGGGAGACCCAGTACTTC. The chain uses TRBV19 and TRBJ2-5; D call uncertain. The CDR3 spans 12 residues. CDR1 and CDR2 (germline): LNHDA, SQIVND (reference sequence). V was trimmed by 4 bases and J by 5 bases, leaving 8 bases between them.

This chain links TRBV9 with TRBJ1-3; no definite D call. V lost 1 base and J lost 2, with 10 bases in between. Germline V lookup: CDR1 SGDLS, CDR2 YYNGEE. This CDR3 is built from 15 residues. CDR3 coding DNA: TGTGCCAGCAGCGTAACGGGGAAGGCTGGAAACACCATATATTTT. It specifies CASSVTGKAGNTIYF.

The chain uses TRBV10-3 and TRBJ2-4, with 8 bases identical to TRBD2. CDR1 ENHRY and CDR2 SYGVKD come from the germline V gene. The junction had 8 bases not matched to a gene; V was cut back by 3 bases and J by 7 bases. This CDR3 is built from 15 residues. The CDR3 DNA sequence: TGTGCCATCAGTGAAGTGCGGGAGGTGTGGAACATTCAGTACTTC. This gives the protein CAISEVREVWNIQYF.

Turning to this clone: Other DNA variants within this sample encode the same CDR3. This chain connects TRBV11-2 to TRBJ2-7; D gene uncertain. This CDR3 is 12 amino acids long. The V and J ends lost 4 bases and 2 bases respectively, with 6 bases between them. The germline V gene has CDR1 SGHAT and CDR2 FQNNGV. In DNA form, the CDR3 reads TGTGCCAGCAGCTCCGGGCCCTACGAGCAGTACTTC. This codes for CASSSGPYEQYF.

The J gene is TRBJ2-3, the V gene TRBV7-8; tentatively, D is TRBD1 (6 bases). The germline CDR1 and CDR2 sequences are SGHVS and FQNEAQ. The CDR3 spans 15 residues. Trimming left V 5 bases short and J 2 bases short, with 14 bases between. CDR3 in amino acids: CASSPRAGVTDTQYF. CDR3 sequence (DNA): TGTGCCAGCAGCCCAAGGGCAGGGGTCACAGATACGCAGTATTTT.

This sequence joins TRBV5-4 and TRBJ2-7; TRBD1 matches 9 bases. This CDR3 is built from 13 residues. The V gene's germline CDR1 is SGHNT and CDR2 YYREEE (reference sequence). V shed 0 bases and J 6 bases; nucleotides not matched to a gene: 1. CDR3 region: CASSLDRGLEQYF. CDR3 in DNA: TGTGCCAGCAGCTTGGACAGGGGGCTCGAGCAGTACTTC.

As to this clone: Other DNA variants within this sample encode the same CDR3. The CDR3 protein is CASSLAGPAYEQYF. The DNA of the CDR3 is TGTGCCAGCAGCTTAGCTGGGCCGGCCTACGAGCAGTACTTC. The gene calls are TRBV7-9 and TRBJ2-7; no clear D gene. This CDR3 comprises 14 residues. V lost 0 bases and J lost 2, with 8 bases in between. From germline, CDR1 is SEHNR and CDR2 FQNEAQ (reference sequence).

This chain connects TRBV9 to TRBJ1-1; 8 nucleotides align to TRBD1. The CDR3 totals 16 residues. CDR1 is SGDLS and CDR2 is YYNGEE in the germline V gene. Losses at the gene ends were 0 bases for V and 0 bases for J; bases not matched to a gene: 4. The CDR3 reads CASSVAAGGVNTEAFF. In DNA, the CDR3 is TGTGCCAGCAGCGTAGCGGCAGGGGGCGTGAACACTGAAGCTTTCTTT.

The J gene is TRBJ2-7, the V gene TRBV6-5; unclear D gene. CDR1 is MNHEY and CDR2 is SVGAGI in the germline V gene. This CDR3 spans 14 amino acids. V lost 6 bases to trimming and J lost 4 bases, with 16 bases between them. The DNA of the CDR3 is TGTGCCAGCAGCCCAAGGCTTAACTTATACGAGCAGTACTTC. This codes for CASSPRLNLYEQYF.

V is TRBV27 and J is TRBJ2-1; 8 bases map to TRBD2. The CDR3 has 16 residues. V shed 6 bases, J shed 6 bases, and the junction held 13 bases outside the gene matches. CDR1 MNHEY and CDR2 SMNVEV come from the germline V gene (reference sequence). The CDR3 nucleotides are TGTGCCAGCAGCCCTCTCAGCGGGAGTGGTCCCAATGAGCAGTTCTTC. Protein sequence: CASSPLSGSGPNEQFF.